The 23 T cell receptor beta chains below come from one sample, sequenced in a study of cytomegalovirus exposure and HLA in healthy donors. The PCR ran on 60 Vbeta and 13 Jbeta primers. TCRdb keeps only in-frame clones here, not all; method: immunoSEQ multiplex PCR. The table has some 130,000 clones, just over 70% seen once. Input material: PBMCs. The receptors were gathered from a woman aged 60-75 years in good health and CMV-seropositive.

The chain employs TRBV6-1 and TRBJ1-5; perhaps TRBD1 as D (5 bases). Germline-derived CDR1 and CDR2 are MNHNS and SASEGT. Trimming took 2 bases from V and 7 from J, leaving 18 bases between them. The CDR3 loop spans 16 amino acids. CDR3 nucleotide sequence: TGTGCCAGCAGTGAATCAGGGTTCGAACCTGGACAGCCCCAGCATTTT. This gives the protein CASSESGFEPGQPQHF.

This chain connects TRBV5-1 to TRBJ1-2; D is possibly TRBD1 (5 bases). The CDR3 loop spans 16 amino acids. Per the germline V gene, CDR1 is SGHRS and CDR2 is YFSETQ. Trimming shortened V by 0 bases and J by 6 bases, and 18 bases separated the two germline ends. The CDR3 coding sequence is TGCGCCAGCAGCTTGGGGGTTGACAGAAGGCAAAATGGCTACACCTTC. It translates to CASSLGVDRRQNGYTF.

V and J are TRBV4-1 and TRBJ2-5, with TRBD1 as a possible D gene (7 bases). Germline CDR1 MGHRA, CDR2 YSYEKL. With 0 bases removed from V and 2 bases from J, the gap between germline ends came to 16 bases. This CDR3 spans 17 amino acids. The CDR3 reads CASSQDKWSGGQETQYF. DNA for the CDR3: TGCGCCAGCAGCCAAGACAAGTGGTCAGGGGGGCAAGAGACCCAGTACTTC.

This clone appeared a few times. This chain uses TRBV7-9 with TRBJ2-1; a possible D gene is TRBD1 (6 bases). This CDR3 region has 15 residues. Germline assignment: CDR1 SEHNR and CDR2 FQNEAQ (reference sequence). V gave up 5 bases and J gave up 6 bases, with 17 bases separating them. This CDR3 is CASSHLTGHGNEQFF. The CDR3 DNA reads TGTGCCAGCAGCCACCTTACAGGGCACGGCAATGAGCAGTTCTTC.

This clone was observed a few times. The germline gene is not matched at one end of the junction; a read error may be the cause. V is TRBV5-4 and J is TRBJ1-2, with a possible D match to TRBD1 (5 bases). The germline CDR1 and CDR2 sequences are SGHNT and YYREEE (reference sequence). This CDR3 is 14 amino acids long. The CDR3 sequence: CASSGPVSGGGCTF. CDR3 DNA sequence: TGTGCCAGCAGCGGGCCTGTGAGCGGGGGAGGCTGCACCTTC.

The chain recombines TRBV6-1 with TRBJ1-1; D remains unclear. The V gene's germline CDR1 is MNHNS and CDR2 SASEGT. The CDR3 length is 12 residues. The V end was cut by 8 bases, the J end by 1 base, with 8 bases between. CDR3 amino acids: CASAEGNTEAFF. The CDR3 DNA reads TGTGCCAGCGCGGAGGGGAACACTGAAGCTTTCTTT.

The genes are TRBV29-1 and TRBJ1-1; D remains ambiguous. The CDR3 runs to 13 residues. V lost 3 bases and J 2 bases, leaving 10 bases between the germline ends. Germline CDR1 and CDR2: SQVTM and ANQGSEA. CDR3 sequence reads: CSVEEDGNTEAFF. The CDR3 region has the DNA TGCAGCGTTGAGGAGGACGGAAACACTGAAGCTTTCTTT.

The gene calls are TRBV2 and TRBJ1-1; 12 nucleotides match TRBD1. V lost 8 bases to trimming and J lost 7 bases; unmatched junction nucleotides: 5. CDR1 and CDR2 from the germline V gene are SNHLY and FYNNEI. The CDR3 runs to 13 residues. CDR3: CASSGQGAGEAFF. CDR3 in DNA: TGTGCCAGCTCGGGACAGGGGGCAGGTGAAGCTTTCTTT.

V is TRBV4-1 and J is TRBJ2-2; TRBD1 might be the D (6 bases). The CDR3 spans 16 residues. V lost 0 bases, J lost 4 bases, and 12 bases lay in between. Looked up from germline, CDR1 is MGHRA and CDR2 is YSYEKL. The CDR3 region is CASSQEGTGFTGELFF. The DNA of the CDR3 is TGCGCCAGCAGCCAAGAGGGTACAGGGTTCACCGGGGAGCTGTTTTTT.

The chain joins TRBV2 to TRBJ2-1; TRBD2 aligns across 8 bases. CDR3 length equals 13 residues. Germline V gene data show CDR1 as SNHLY and CDR2 as FYNNEI. Trimming cost V 6 bases and J 5 bases; bases outside gene matches: 3. This CDR3 is CASSGTSDNEQFF. DNA for the CDR3: TGTGCCAGCAGCGGGACTAGTGACAATGAGCAGTTCTTC.

V is TRBV29-1 and J is TRBJ1-5; D call uncertain. The ends were cut back, 5 bases at V and 0 bases at J, with 11 bases in the middle. Germline-derived CDR1 and CDR2 are SQVTM and ANQGSEA. The CDR3 is made up of 14 amino acids. CDR3 sequence reads: CSVWAGLSNQPQHF. In DNA form, the CDR3 reads TGCAGCGTTTGGGCAGGACTTAGCAATCAGCCCCAGCATTTT. Supplemented by reference TRBV29-1 and TRBJ1-5, the full variable domain reads SAVISQKPSRDICQRGTSLTIQCQVDSQVTMMFWYRQQPGQSLTLIATANQGSEATYESGFVIDKFPISRPNLTFSTLTVSNMSPEDSSIYLCSVWAGLSNQPQHFGDGTRLSIL.

This chain links TRBV29-1 with TRBJ2-3; TRBD2 is a possible D gene (6 bases). CDR3 size: 13 residues. The V gene lost 3 bases and the J gene lost 2 bases, with 9 bases spanning the gap. The V gene's germline CDR1 is SQVTM and CDR2 ANQGSEA. In nucleotides, the CDR3 is TGCAGCGTTGAGGTAGCGGCCACAGATACGCAGTATTTT. Its translation: CSVEVAATDTQYF.

As regards this clone: The junction departs from the called germline gene at one end, perhaps through a read error. This sequence joins TRBV11-3 and TRBJ2-1, with TRBD1 as a possible D gene (6 bases). The V gene's germline CDR1 is SGHNT and CDR2 YENEEA. The CDR3 is made up of 12 amino acids. The CDR3 loop is CAGSTDSDEQFF. The DNA of the CDR3 is TGTGCCGGCAGCACGGACAGTGATGAGCAGTTCTTC.

The chain carries TRBV25-1 and TRBJ1-5, with D possibly TRBD1 on 5 matching bases. This CDR3 has 15 residues. V dropped 3 bases and J dropped 6 bases, with 15 bases sitting between them. Germline loops: CDR1 MGHDK, CDR2 SYGVNS. DNA of the CDR3: TGTGCCAGCAGTGATAGCGGAGGGGCGGGTCAGCCCCAGCATTTT. Its protein is CASSDSGGAGQPQHF.

The chain joins TRBV7-8 to TRBJ1-5, with TRBD1 as a possible D gene (5 bases). V lost 4 bases, J lost 7 bases, and 11 bases lay in between. Germline values: CDR1 SGHVS, CDR2 FQNEAQ. The CDR3 is 13 amino acids. CDR3 nucleotides: TGTGCCAGCAGCTCCAGGGTTCCCCAGCCCCAGCATTTT. Its translation is CASSSRVPQPQHF.

The V gene is TRBV5-1, the J gene TRBJ2-7, with 8 bases aligning to TRBD1. Trimming removed 4 bases from V and 2 bases from J; junction bases left unmatched: 8. This CDR3 comprises 15 residues. CDR1 and CDR2 from the germline V gene are SGHRS and YFSETQ. CDR3 DNA sequence: TGCGCCAGCAGCCTATCCGGGACAGGACCCTACGAGCAGTACTTC. Translated: CASSLSGTGPYEQYF.

This chain connects TRBV9 to TRBJ1-5; no reliable D call. The length of the CDR3 is 15 residues. V was cut by 2 bases and J by 5 bases, with 14 bases left in between. CDR1 SGDLS and CDR2 YYNGEE come from the germline V gene. CDR3 DNA sequence: TGTGCCAGCAGCGTCTCCGGGAGCCGGGATCAGCCCCAGCATTTT. Translation: CASSVSGSRDQPQHF.

V gene TRBV6-6 combines with J gene TRBJ1-1; 9 bases line up with TRBD1. This CDR3 comprises 14 residues. Unmatched junction bases numbered 8, after V lost 7 bases and J lost 5 bases. The germline CDR1 and CDR2 sequences are MNHNY and SVGAGI (reference sequence). The CDR3 coding sequence is TGTGCCAGCACCCAACAGGGGGCTGGTACTGAAGCTTTCTTT. It yields the protein CASTQQGAGTEAFF.

The CDR3: CASSLGHNEQFF. CDR3 sequence (DNA): TGTGCCAGCAGCTTGGGGCACAATGAGCAGTTCTTC. The chain recombines TRBV5-4 with TRBJ2-1; D not certain. From germline, CDR1 is SGHNT and CDR2 YYREEE (reference sequence). The V gene lost 0 bases and the J gene lost 5 bases, with 3 bases spanning the gap. This CDR3 is built from 12 residues.

J is TRBJ1-5 and V is TRBV21-1; the D call of TRBD1 is as the table states it, not checked on the DNA. TRBV21-1 is marked as a pseudogene. The CDR3 has 17 amino acids. This CDR3 is CASSPGGGRGSNQPQHF. CDR3 bases: TGTGCCAGCAGCCCCGGAGGGGGCAGGGGTTCCAATCAGCCCCAGCATTTT.

This rearrangement joins TRBV6-6 to TRBJ2-5; D might be TRBD2 (6 bases). The last part of the DNA fits TRBJ2-7 better; the J call may be wrong. Germline V CDR1 and CDR2: MNHNY, SVGAGI (reference sequence). This CDR3 is 13 amino acids long. The CDR3 protein is CASSRGLTYEQYF. Written as DNA, the CDR3 is TGTGCCAGCAGTAGGGGACTCACCTACGAGCAGTACTTC.

The gene calls are TRBV27 and TRBJ1-1; 8 bases are a match to TRBD1. V was pared by 2 bases and J by 4 bases, with 9 bases of the junction left unmatched. The length of the CDR3 is 16 residues. The germline V gene encodes CDR1 MNHEY and CDR2 SMNVEV (reference sequence). CDR3 region: CASSLLTQGVPTEAFF. The CDR3 coding sequence is TGTGCCAGCAGTTTACTCACACAGGGGGTACCCACTGAAGCTTTCTTT.

The chain carries TRBV7-6 and TRBJ2-6, with D perhaps TRBD1 (5 bases). Trimming removed 5 bases at V and 0 bases at J, with 14 bases between. There are 17 residues in the CDR3. In germline, CDR1 is SGHVS, CDR2 FNYEAQ. Here the CDR3 reads CASSQNQGNSGANVLTF. The CDR3 nucleotides read TGTGCCAGCAGCCAGAACCAGGGCAACTCTGGGGCCAACGTCCTGACTTTC.